This T cell receptor (beta chain) originates from a study of T cells after yellow fever vaccination. Study-wide results and limits: Reappearing after the booster were most of the clones from primary vaccination (roughly 96% CD4, 75% to 90% CD8).

TCRdb re-derived calls from the 5' RACE reads in MiXCR, one entry per CDR3 protein. The sample consists of 140,000 to 150,000 distinct CDR3 sequences, 5% to 7.5% of them appearing once. The CDR3 length is 13 residues. V lost 2 bases and J lost 5, with 8 bases in between. Germline values: CDR1 LGHNA, CDR2 YSLEER. This clonotype came up many times. As yet, its antigen is unknown. This TCR was sampled from a man under 40 who received the YFV17D yellow fever vaccine. The V and J genes are TRBV4-3 and TRBJ2-3; D possibly matches TRBD1 or TRBD2 (5 bases each). The specimen was CD4+ T cells sorted from PBMCs, collected 10 days after the yellow fever booster vaccination. The CDR3 sequence is CASSQRGEDTQYF. The CDR3 DNA sequence: TGCGCCAGCAGCCAACGAGGGGAAGATACGCAGTATTTT.